These 32 T cell receptor beta chains originate from one sample sequenced in a study of CD8+ T cells in alopecia areata. TCR sequencing used cDNA made by reverse transcription of extracted RNA. Repertoires were generated with immunoSEQ multiplex PCR, while TCRdb's copy carries only in-frame clones and drops some. The table lists 60,000 to 90,000 clones, around 65% of them singletons. Specified treatment: oral pan-JAK inhibitor, 5-10 mg twice daily. This specimen consisted of CD8+ T cells sorted from blood, obtained at week 24, from a patient treated with tofacitinib. These receptors originate from a human donor with alopecia areata.

The chain couples TRBV5-1 to TRBJ2-2, with D perhaps matching TRBD1 or TRBD2 (5 bases each). Trimming cost V 0 bases and J 0 bases, with 15 bases left between them. Germline-derived CDR1 and CDR2 are SGHRS and YFSETQ. The CDR3 extends over 18 amino acids. The CDR3 DNA sequence: TGCGCCAGCAGCTTGGAAAGGGACCTCTTAACGAACACCGGGGAGCTGTTTTTT. Protein product: CASSLERDLLTNTGELFF. The variable domain in full, completed from reference TRBV5-1 and TRBJ2-2, reads KAGVTQTPRYLIKTRGQQVTLSCSPISGHRSVSWYQQTPGQGLQFLFEYFSETQRNKGNFPGRFSGRQFSNSRSEMNVSTLELGDSALYLCASSLERDLLTNTGELFFGEGSRLTVL.

The genes are TRBV9 and TRBJ2-5; a possible D gene is TRBD1 (5 bases). The CDR3 has 14 amino acids. V was cut by 1 base and J by 0 bases, with 7 bases left in between. CDR1 is SGDLS, CDR2 YYNGEE, per germline. CDR3 in amino acids: CASSVQGNQETQYF. The CDR3 DNA reads TGTGCCAGCAGCGTACAGGGAAACCAAGAGACCCAGTACTTC.

In DNA, the CDR3 is TGTGCCAGCAGCTTGCGGGACGGCCAAGAGACCCAGTACTTC. Protein product: CASSLRDGQETQYF. J is TRBJ2-5 and V is TRBV5-4; D might be TRBD1 or TRBD2, each matching 5 bases. This CDR3 has 14 amino acids. The V end lost 1 base, the J end lost 1 base, and 8 bases lay between the germline ends. Germline assignment: CDR1 SGHNT and CDR2 YYREEE (reference sequence).

This chain uses TRBV6-5 with TRBJ2-5, with D perhaps TRBD1 or TRBD2 (5 bases each). Germline V gene lookup returns CDR1 MNHEY and CDR2 SVGAGI. Trimming took 0 bases from V and 2 from J, leaving 7 bases between them. This CDR3 has 14 amino acids. The CDR3 DNA is TGTGCCAGCAGTTACTCGGGGGAACAAGAGACCCAGTACTTC. This gives the protein CASSYSGEQETQYF.

This clone occurred a few times. The rearrangement uses TRBV5-6 and TRBJ1-6, with D perhaps TRBD1 (5 bases). This CDR3 is built from 13 residues. Germline loops: CDR1 SGHDT, CDR2 YYEEEE. Trimming took 4 bases from V and 6 from J, leaving 8 bases between them. The CDR3 region has the DNA TGTGCCAGCAGCATCGGGACTAATTCACCCCTCCACTTT. It translates to CASSIGTNSPLHF.

The chain uses TRBV19 and TRBJ1-2; possible D gene TRBD1, 5 bases. Trimming cost V 0 bases and J 0 bases, with 8 bases left between them. The germline V gene encodes CDR1 LNHDA and CDR2 SQIVND (reference sequence). CDR3 length equals 15 residues. For the CDR3, the DNA is TGTGCCAGTAGTATAGATGCAGGGACTAACTATGGCTACACCTTC. Translated: CASSIDAGTNYGYTF.

The chain carries TRBV7-9 and TRBJ1-1; the D is unclear. Trimming stripped 1 base from V and 10 bases from J, with 16 bases between. The germline gives CDR1 SEHNR, CDR2 FQNEAQ (reference sequence). The CDR3 has 14 residues. This chain's CDR3 is CASSLEFKAIGAFF. CDR3 nucleotide sequence: TGTGCCAGCAGCTTAGAATTTAAGGCAATTGGAGCTTTCTTT.

The chain couples TRBV27 to TRBJ2-7, with TRBD2 matching over 7 bases. V shed 7 bases, J shed 0 bases, and the junction held 6 bases outside the gene matches. This CDR3 contains 14 residues. CDR1 and CDR2 from the germline V gene are MNHEY and SMNVEV (reference sequence). CDR3 region: CASNQRGRSYEQYF. The CDR3 nucleotides read TGTGCCAGCAACCAGCGGGGCCGCTCCTACGAGCAGTACTTC.

The chain has TRBV29-1 and TRBJ2-2; weak D call: TRBD2 (6 bases). This CDR3 spans 13 amino acids. CDR1 is SQVTM and CDR2 is ANQGSEA in the germline V gene. The V gene lost 3 bases and the J gene lost 3 bases, with 8 bases spanning the gap. The CDR3 region has the DNA TGCAGCGTTGAGGGGGAGGACACCGGGGAGCTGTTTTTT. Protein sequence: CSVEGEDTGELFF.

This chain connects TRBV7-9 to TRBJ1-2; D uncertain. Trimming removed 1 base from V and 5 bases from J, with 8 bases in between. Per the germline V gene, CDR1 is SEHNR and CDR2 is FQNEAQ (reference sequence). This CDR3 has 13 amino acids. CDR3 nucleotides: TGTGCCAGCAGCTTAGGCACGGGTTATGGCTACACCTTC. Translated: CASSLGTGYGYTF.

CDR3 region: CASSLRTGGTEAFF. The CDR3 DNA is TGTGCCAGCAGCTTACGGACAGGGGGCACTGAAGCTTTCTTT. The gene calls are TRBV7-9 and TRBJ1-1; the match to TRBD1 covers 10 bases. The CDR3 is made up of 14 amino acids. The trim removed 2 bases at V and 4 bases at J, leaving 1 base unmatched. Germline V gene data show CDR1 as SEHNR and CDR2 as FQNEAQ (reference sequence).

This clone showed up just a few times. The chain is built from TRBV28 and TRBJ1-4; D is possibly TRBD1 (6 bases). The V end was cut by 1 base, the J end by 7 bases, with 13 bases between. The CDR3 spans 15 residues. In germline, CDR1 is MDHEN, CDR2 SYDVKM. The CDR3 reads CASSLSTLRGEKLFF. The DNA for the CDR3 is TGTGCCAGCAGTTTATCAACCCTCAGGGGTGAAAAACTGTTTTTT.

V is TRBV10-3 and J is TRBJ2-5, with 14 bases that match TRBD2. J gave up 4 bases and V 4 bases, and 8 bases lay outside the gene matches. The CDR3 loop spans 17 amino acids. Germline CDR1 ENHRY, CDR2 SYGVKD. The CDR3 region is CAISVGLAGGAGETQYF. In DNA form, the CDR3 reads TGTGCCATCAGTGTAGGACTAGCGGGGGGAGCGGGAGAGACCCAGTACTTC.

This chain joins TRBV29-1 and TRBJ1-1; D may be TRBD1 (5 bases). CDR3 length: 15 residues. The V gene's germline CDR1 is SQVTM and CDR2 ANQGSEA. V shed 1 base and J shed 5 bases, with 17 bases lying between them. The CDR3 DNA follows: TGCAGCGTTGAAGGTCACCAGGGAGTATGGACTGAAGCTTTCTTT. Its translation: CSVEGHQGVWTEAFF.

The J gene is TRBJ2-7, the V gene TRBV4-1, with a weak D call TRBD1 (6 bases). The V end lost 0 bases, the J end lost 9 bases, and 21 bases lay between the germline ends. CDR1 is MGHRA and CDR2 is YSYEKL in the germline V gene. The CDR3 has 16 residues. The DNA for the CDR3 is TGCGCCAGCAGCCAAGAAAAGGACAGCCAACTCTACATGCAGTACTTC. Protein: CASSQEKDSQLYMQYF.

The chain couples TRBV29-1 to TRBJ2-5, with 12 positions matching TRBD2. V lost 6 bases and J lost 5; bases outside the gene matches: 7. The CDR3 totals 14 residues. CDR1 SQVTM and CDR2 ANQGSEA come from the germline V gene. CDR3 region: CSVTTSGGLETQYF. CDR3 nucleotide sequence: TGCAGCGTGACCACTAGCGGGGGGCTGGAGACCCAGTACTTC.

J is TRBJ2-7 and V is TRBV29-1; 8 nucleotides agree with TRBD1. V was clipped by 3 bases and J by 4 bases; unmatched bases: 5. CDR1 is SQVTM, CDR2 ANQGSEA, per germline. The CDR3 loop spans 13 amino acids. The CDR3 DNA is TGCAGCGTTGAGGCAGGGGGCGCTTACGAGCAGTACTTC. This translates into CSVEAGGAYEQYF.

The gene calls are TRBV14 and TRBJ1-6; D not resolved. Deletions cut 5 bases from V and 10 bases from J, with 12 bases between. Germline CDR1 SGHDN, CDR2 FVKESK. The CDR3 length is 13 residues. For the CDR3, the DNA is TGTGCCAGCAGCATAGGTGGTGGCTCACCCCTCCACTTT. Translation gives CASSIGGGSPLHF.

The rearrangement uses TRBV11-2 and TRBJ1-1; D remains ambiguous. From germline, CDR1 is SGHAT and CDR2 FQNNGV. This CDR3 has 13 amino acids. V was clipped by 0 bases and J by 11 bases, with 13 bases between them. The CDR3 nucleotides read TGTGCCAGCAGCTTAGAGTACGGGAAACGGGCTTTCTTT. This codes for CASSLEYGKRAFF. The complete variable domain, with remaining parts taken from reference TRBV11-2 and TRBJ1-1, reads EAGVAQSPRYKIIEKRQSVAFWCNPISGHATLYWYQQILGQGPKLLIQFQNNGVVDDSQLPKDRFSAERLKGVDSTLKIQPAKLEDSAVYLCASSLEYGKRAFFGQGTRLTVV.

This clone was counted a few times. The J gene is TRBJ1-4, the V gene TRBV15; maybe TRBD1 (5 bases). The V end lost 2 bases, the J end lost 7 bases, and 20 bases lay between the germline ends. The CDR3 spans 17 residues. Germline V lookup: CDR1 LNHNV, CDR2 YYDKDF (reference sequence). The DNA of the CDR3 is TGTGCCACCAGCAGACTCCGCCTAGGAGGGGTCTTTGAAAAACTGTTTTTT. Translation: CATSRLRLGGVFEKLFF.

This sequence joins TRBV4-1 and TRBJ1-6; D call uncertain. Trimming pared 0 bases from V and 7 bases from J, leaving 7 bases between. This CDR3 spans 14 amino acids. Germline lookup yields CDR1 MGHRA and CDR2 YSYEKL. The CDR3 region has the DNA TGCGCCAGCAGCCAAGAGCTGCGGAATTCACCCCTCCACTTT. Translation: CASSQELRNSPLHF.

In DNA form, the CDR3 reads TGCGCCAGCAGCGGATCAGAGGGGTCCTACGAGCAGTACTTC. Translated, it gives CASSGSEGSYEQYF. The V gene is TRBV5-1, the J gene TRBJ2-7; D may correspond to TRBD1 or TRBD2 (5 bases each). Deletions cut 4 bases from V and 1 base from J, with 12 bases between. The germline CDR1 and CDR2 sequences are SGHRS and YFSETQ. CDR3 length equals 14 residues.

V and J are TRBV29-1 and TRBJ1-2, with a weak D call TRBD1 (5 bases). V lost 1 base and J lost 6, with 9 bases in between. CDR3 size: 12 residues. Germline CDR1 SQVTM, CDR2 ANQGSEA. CDR3 bases: TGCAGCGTTGAAGGCAGGGTGGATGGCTACACCTTC. Protein sequence: CSVEGRVDGYTF.

The CDR3 DNA sequence: TGTGCCAGCAGACGACAGGGGGCCGATGGCTACACCTTC. Its protein product is CASRRQGADGYTF. The chain has TRBV27 and TRBJ1-2; TRBD1 matches 10 bases. Germline trimming cut 6 bases from V and 6 bases from J; bases unmatched to any gene: 4. The CDR3 is made up of 13 amino acids. Germline CDR1 and CDR2: MNHEY and SMNVEV (reference sequence).

This clone was counted a few times. The chain uses TRBV7-9 and TRBJ1-1; D is unresolved. The germline V and J ends were trimmed by 2 bases and 5 bases, with 12 bases remaining between them. The CDR3 length is 14 residues. From germline, CDR1 is SEHNR and CDR2 FQNEAQ (reference sequence). DNA for the CDR3: TGTGCCAGCAGCTTATCGACGGGAGTAACTGAAGCTTTCTTT. Translating it yields CASSLSTGVTEAFF.

The chain recombines TRBV9 with TRBJ2-1, with 7 bases fitting TRBD2. The V gene end was trimmed by 0 bases and the J gene end by 7 bases; junction bases not matched to a gene: 7. Germline V gene lookup returns CDR1 SGDLS and CDR2 YYNGEE. This CDR3 region has 15 residues. CDR3 amino acids: CASSVEGGSGNEQFF. The CDR3 coding sequence is TGTGCCAGCAGCGTAGAGGGCGGGAGTGGGAATGAGCAGTTCTTC.

This clone was observed a single time. This chain connects TRBV4-1 to TRBJ2-6; D not resolved. The CDR3 is 19 amino acids. CDR1 is MGHRA and CDR2 is YSYEKL in the germline V gene. V lost 0 bases, J lost 0 bases, and 15 bases lay in between. CDR3 in amino acids: CASSQDLPDWSSGANVLTF. DNA of the CDR3: TGCGCCAGCAGCCAAGATCTTCCCGACTGGAGCTCTGGGGCCAACGTCCTGACTTTC.

The chain employs TRBV5-8 and TRBJ2-5; 8 nucleotides line up with TRBD1. This CDR3 comprises 15 residues. The germline V gene has CDR1 SGHTS and CDR2 YDEGEE. The ends lost 1 base at V and 1 base at J; junction bases unmatched: 3. This CDR3 is CASSLIQGAQETQYF. The CDR3 nucleotides read TGTGCCAGCAGCTTGATTCAGGGGGCCCAAGAGACCCAGTACTTC.

This clone appeared a few times. V is TRBV4-1 and J is TRBJ1-4; possible D gene TRBD1, 5 bases. The V end was cut by 1 base, the J end by 3 bases, with 9 bases between. The germline CDR1 and CDR2 sequences are MGHRA and YSYEKL. The CDR3 runs 15 residues. The CDR3 region is CASSQVGGANEKLFF. DNA of the CDR3: TGCGCCAGCAGCCAAGTGGGGGGGGCTAATGAAAAACTGTTTTTT.

This chain connects TRBV2 to TRBJ1-5; no clear D gene. Germline assignment: CDR1 SNHLY and CDR2 FYNNEI. Trimming cost V 4 bases and J 0 bases, with 4 bases left between them. This CDR3 region has 13 residues. The CDR3: CASSVRSNQPQHF. In nucleotides, the CDR3 is TGTGCCAGCAGTGTGCGTAGCAATCAGCCCCAGCATTTT.

V and J are TRBV5-6 and TRBJ1-1; no firm D call. Germline V gene data show CDR1 as SGHDT and CDR2 as YYEEEE. V was pared by 4 bases and J by 3 bases, with 10 bases between. The CDR3 loop spans 13 amino acids. The CDR3: CASSNGRDTEAFF. CDR3 coding DNA: TGTGCCAGCAGCAATGGGCGGGACACTGAAGCTTTCTTT.

This chain joins TRBV29-1 and TRBJ2-7; 7 bases agree with TRBD1. The CDR3 consists of 15 residues. The J segment lost 0 bases and the V segment lost 1 base, leaving 6 bases of the junction unmatched. Germline V CDR1 and CDR2: SQVTM, ANQGSEA. CDR3: CSVEGNRDSSYEQYF. The DNA of the CDR3 is TGCAGCGTTGAAGGAAATAGGGACAGCTCCTACGAGCAGTACTTC.